These 8 T cell receptor beta chains came from one sample sequenced in a study of T cell responses to AZD1222 COVID-19 vaccine. Profiling relied on immunoSEQ multiplex PCR, and the TCRdb table lists in-frame clones only, not all of them. The sample carries 150,000 or so clones, about 87% recorded once. Sequences were derived from peripheral blood, sampled on day 0 of AZD1222 vaccination. The source is an adult in good health.

The CDR3 nucleotides read TGTGCCAGTAGTCCCCGGGAGAGCCGTTCTAACTATGGCTACACCTTC. As protein: CASSPRESRSNYGYTF. The chain couples TRBV19 to TRBJ1-2; D gene unclear. Trimming removed 5 bases from V and 0 bases from J, with 16 bases in between. Germline CDR1 and CDR2: LNHDA and SQIVND (reference sequence). This CDR3 has 16 residues.

This clone was counted once. One end of the junction is discordant with germline, which a read error may explain. This chain joins TRBV7-7 and TRBJ2-5; TRBD2 aligns across 11 bases. The CDR3 length is 17 residues. The germline CDR1 and CDR2 sequences are SSHAT and FNYEAQ (reference sequence). The CDR3 DNA reads as TGTGCTAGCAGCTTAGGCCACCTAGCGGGGGGCGTGGAGACCCAGTACTTC. This translates into CASSLGHLAGGVETQYF.

In this sample, this clone turned up once. J is TRBJ2-2 and V is TRBV9, with 9 bases fitting TRBD2. This CDR3 contains 17 residues. V shed 1 base, J shed 0 bases, and the junction held 4 bases outside the gene matches. Per germline, CDR1 SGDLS and CDR2 YYNGEE. CDR3 in DNA: TGTGCCAGCAGCGTATTGAGCGGGGGGACGAACACCGGGGAGCTGTTTTTT. This sequence encodes CASSVLSGGTNTGELFF.

This clone appeared a single time. The gene calls are TRBV7-2 and TRBJ1-6; D not resolved. CDR3 size: 12 residues. The germline V gene has CDR1 SGHTA and CDR2 FQGNSA. Trimming removed 5 bases at V and 13 bases at J, with 12 bases between. The CDR3 DNA is TGTGCCAGCAGCGTCGAAGTCGGGCCCCTCCACTTT. It translates to CASSVEVGPLHF.

The rearrangement joins TRBV7-9 to TRBJ1-6, with 12 bases identical to TRBD1. V lost 4 bases to trimming and J lost 9 bases; unmatched junction nucleotides: 10. CDR1 and CDR2 from the germline V gene are SEHNR and FQNEAQ (reference sequence). The CDR3 has 17 amino acids. CDR3 bases: TGTGCCAGCAGCTACTTGGGGACAGGGGGCGCCGGTTCACCCCTCCACTTT. It encodes CASSYLGTGGAGSPLHF.

The chain has TRBV6-1 and TRBJ1-2; D remains unclear. This CDR3 has 15 amino acids. V lost 1 base and J lost 2, with 11 bases in between. From germline, CDR1 is MNHNS and CDR2 SASEGT. The CDR3 is CASSEDGSGNYGYTF. The DNA of the CDR3 is TGTGCCAGCAGTGAAGACGGCAGTGGGAACTATGGCTACACCTTC.

The rearrangement uses TRBV11-2 and TRBJ1-6; 9 bases fit TRBD1. V was clipped by 5 bases and J by 7 bases; unmatched bases: 9. The germline V gene has CDR1 SGHAT and CDR2 FQNNGV. The CDR3 runs 16 residues. The CDR3, as DNA: TGTGCCAGCAGCCCCCTGCGGGGACAGGGAAATTCACCCCTCCACTTT. It encodes CASSPLRGQGNSPLHF.

The genes are TRBV5-1 and TRBJ1-1; TRBD1 matches 7 bases. CDR1 and CDR2 (germline): SGHRS, YFSETQ. V was pared by 0 bases and J by 4 bases, with 12 bases of the junction left unmatched. CDR3 length equals 17 residues. DNA for the CDR3: TGCGCCAGCAGCTTGGATACAGGGGTGTGGAAGGGCACTGAAGCTTTCTTT. Translation: CASSLDTGVWKGTEAFF.